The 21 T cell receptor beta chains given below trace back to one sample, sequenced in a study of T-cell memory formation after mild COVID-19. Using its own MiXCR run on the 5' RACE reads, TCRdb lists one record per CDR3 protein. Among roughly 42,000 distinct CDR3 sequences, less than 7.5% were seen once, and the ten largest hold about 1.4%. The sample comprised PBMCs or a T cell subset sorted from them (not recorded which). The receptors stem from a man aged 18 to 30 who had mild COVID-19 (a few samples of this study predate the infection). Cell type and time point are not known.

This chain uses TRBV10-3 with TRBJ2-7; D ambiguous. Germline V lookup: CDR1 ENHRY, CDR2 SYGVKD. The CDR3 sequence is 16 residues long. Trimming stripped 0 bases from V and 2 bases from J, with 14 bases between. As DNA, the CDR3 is TGTGCCATCAGTGAGTCAGAACAGATTGGTACCTACGAGCAGTACTTC. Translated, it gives CAISESEQIGTYEQYF.

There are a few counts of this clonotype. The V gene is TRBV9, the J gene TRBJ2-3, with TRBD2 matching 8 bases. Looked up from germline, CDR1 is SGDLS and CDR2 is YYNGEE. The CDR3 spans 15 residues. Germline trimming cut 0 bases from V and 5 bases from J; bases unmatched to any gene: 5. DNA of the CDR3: TGTGCCAGCAGCGTAGAGAGCGGGGGAGGAGATACGCAGTATTTT. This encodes CASSVESGGGDTQYF.

DNA for the CDR3: TGTGCCACCTCCACGGACGGGGATCAGCCCCAGCATTTT. Translation gives CATSTDGDQPQHF. This rearrangement joins TRBV7-9 to TRBJ1-5; D remains unclear. The V end was cut by 10 bases, the J end by 5 bases, with 15 bases between. Germline V CDR1 and CDR2: SEHNR, FQNEAQ (reference sequence). This CDR3 has 13 amino acids. The entire variable domain, with the rest obtained from reference TRBV7-9 and TRBJ1-5, is as follows: DTGVSQNPRHKITKRGQNVTFRCDPISEHNRLYWYRQTLGQGPEFLTYFQNEAQLEKSRLLSDRFSAERPKGSFSTLEIQRTEQGDSAMYLCATSTDGDQPQHFGDGTRLSIL.

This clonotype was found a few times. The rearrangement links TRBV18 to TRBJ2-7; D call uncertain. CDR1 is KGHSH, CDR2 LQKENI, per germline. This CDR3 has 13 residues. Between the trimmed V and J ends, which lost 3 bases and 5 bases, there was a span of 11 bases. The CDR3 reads CASSPNNSDEQYF. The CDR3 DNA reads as TGTGCCAGCTCACCCAATAACAGCGACGAGCAGTACTTC. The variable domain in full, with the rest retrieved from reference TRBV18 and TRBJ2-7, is NAGVMQNPRHLVRRRGQEARLRCSPMKGHSHVYWYRQLPEEGLKFMVYLQKENIIDESGMPKERFSAEFPKEGPSILRIQQVVRGDSAAYFCASSPNNSDEQYFGPGTRLTVT.

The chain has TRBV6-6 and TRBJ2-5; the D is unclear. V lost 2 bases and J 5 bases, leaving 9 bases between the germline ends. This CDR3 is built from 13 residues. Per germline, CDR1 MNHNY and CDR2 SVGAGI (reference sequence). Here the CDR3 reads CASSYGVGETQYF. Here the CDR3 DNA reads TGTGCCAGCAGTTACGGGGTGGGGGAGACCCAGTACTTC.

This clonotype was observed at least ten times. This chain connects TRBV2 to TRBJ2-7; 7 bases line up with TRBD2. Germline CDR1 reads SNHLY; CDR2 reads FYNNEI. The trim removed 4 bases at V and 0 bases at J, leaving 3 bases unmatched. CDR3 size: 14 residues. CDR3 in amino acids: CASSGRGSSYEQYV. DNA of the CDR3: TGTGCCAGCAGTGGGCGCGGGAGCTCCTACGAGCAGTACGTC.

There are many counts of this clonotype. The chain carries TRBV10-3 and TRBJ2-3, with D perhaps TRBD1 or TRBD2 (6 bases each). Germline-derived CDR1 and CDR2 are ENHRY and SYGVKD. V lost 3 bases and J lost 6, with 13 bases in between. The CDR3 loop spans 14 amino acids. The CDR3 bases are TGTGCCATCAGTGAAAGGGGGGCGAGGGATACGCAGTATTTT. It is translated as CAISERGARDTQYF.

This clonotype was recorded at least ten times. In DNA, the CDR3 is TGTGCCACCCGGACGGAGAGCACAGATACGCAGTATTTT. Translating gives CATRTESTDTQYF. The chain combines TRBV10-3 with TRBJ2-3, with no clear D. Germline loops: CDR1 ENHRY, CDR2 SYGVKD. This CDR3 has 13 amino acids. Trimming stripped 10 bases from V and 0 bases from J, with 11 bases between.

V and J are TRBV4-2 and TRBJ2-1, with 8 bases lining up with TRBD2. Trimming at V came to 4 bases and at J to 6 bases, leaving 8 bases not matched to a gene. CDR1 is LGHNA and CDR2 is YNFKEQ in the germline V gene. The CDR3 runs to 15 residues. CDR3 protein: CASSPVRSGGNEQFF. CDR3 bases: TGTGCCAGCAGCCCCGTAAGAAGCGGGGGCAATGAGCAGTTCTTC.

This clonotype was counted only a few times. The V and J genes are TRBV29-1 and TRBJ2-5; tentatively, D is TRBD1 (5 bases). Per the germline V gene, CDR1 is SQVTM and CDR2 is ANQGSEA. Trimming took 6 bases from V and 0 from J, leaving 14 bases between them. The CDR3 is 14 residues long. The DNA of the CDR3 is TGCAGCGTAAAGACAGACCTGAACCAAGAGACCCAGTACTTC. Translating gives CSVKTDLNQETQYF.

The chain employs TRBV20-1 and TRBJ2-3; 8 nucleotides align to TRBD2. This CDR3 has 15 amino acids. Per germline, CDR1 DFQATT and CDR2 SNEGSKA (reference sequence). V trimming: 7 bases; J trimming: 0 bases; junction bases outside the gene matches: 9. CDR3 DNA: TGCAGTGTGCGGGGGGCTCGATCCAGCACAGATACGCAGTATTTT. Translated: CSVRGARSSTDTQYF.

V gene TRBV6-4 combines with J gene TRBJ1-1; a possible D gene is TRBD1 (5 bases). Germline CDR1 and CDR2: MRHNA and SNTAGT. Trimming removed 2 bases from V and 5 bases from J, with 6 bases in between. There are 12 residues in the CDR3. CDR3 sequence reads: CASSDGGTEAFF. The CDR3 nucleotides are TGTGCCAGCAGTGACGGGGGTACTGAAGCTTTCTTT.

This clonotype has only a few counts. CDR3 residues: CASRPGTGTYEQYV. The CDR3, as DNA: TGTGCCTCAAGGCCCGGGACAGGGACCTACGAGCAGTACGTC. V is TRBV28 and J is TRBJ2-7; TRBD1 aligns across 9 bases. V lost 11 bases to trimming and J lost 2 bases; unmatched junction nucleotides: 10. CDR1 and CDR2 from the germline V gene are MDHEN and SYDVKM. The length of the CDR3 is 14 residues.

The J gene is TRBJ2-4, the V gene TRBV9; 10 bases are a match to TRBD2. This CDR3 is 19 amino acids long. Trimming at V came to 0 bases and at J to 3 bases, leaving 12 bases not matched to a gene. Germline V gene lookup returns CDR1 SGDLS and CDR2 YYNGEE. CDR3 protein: CASSVAIDSGGFSKNIQYF. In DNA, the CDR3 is TGTGCCAGCAGCGTAGCTATCGATAGCGGGGGGTTTAGCAAAAACATTCAGTACTTC.

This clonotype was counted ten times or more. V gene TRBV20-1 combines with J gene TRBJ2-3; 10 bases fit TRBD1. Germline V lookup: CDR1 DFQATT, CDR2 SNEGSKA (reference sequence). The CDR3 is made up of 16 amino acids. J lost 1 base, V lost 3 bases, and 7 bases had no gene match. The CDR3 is CSARSRDRGRTDTQYF. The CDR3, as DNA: TGCAGTGCTAGGTCGCGGGACAGGGGTCGCACAGATACGCAGTATTTT.

The CDR3 coding sequence is TGTGCCAGTAGTATGCGGGGCAAGTACAATGAGCAGTTCTTC. Amino acid sequence: CASSMRGKYNEQFF. The V call is TRBV19, the J call TRBJ2-1; TRBD2 is a possible D gene (6 bases). The V end was cut by 3 bases, the J end by 4 bases, with 10 bases between. The CDR3 loop spans 14 amino acids. CDR1 LNHDA and CDR2 SQIVND come from the germline V gene (reference sequence).

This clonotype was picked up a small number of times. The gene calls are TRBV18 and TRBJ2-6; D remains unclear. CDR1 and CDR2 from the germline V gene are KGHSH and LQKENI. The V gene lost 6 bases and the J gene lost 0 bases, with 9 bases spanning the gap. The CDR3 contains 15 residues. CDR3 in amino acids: CASSSINSGANVLTF. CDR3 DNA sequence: TGTGCCAGCTCCTCCATCAACTCTGGGGCCAACGTCCTGACTTTC.

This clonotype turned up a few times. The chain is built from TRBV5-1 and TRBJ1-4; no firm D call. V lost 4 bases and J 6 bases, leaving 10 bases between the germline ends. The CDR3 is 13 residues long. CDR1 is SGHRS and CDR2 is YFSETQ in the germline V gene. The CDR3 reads CASSPMTDEKLFF. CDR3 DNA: TGCGCCAGCAGCCCGATGACGGATGAAAAACTGTTTTTT. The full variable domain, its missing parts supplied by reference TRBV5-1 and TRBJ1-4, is KAGVTQTPRYLIKTRGQQVTLSCSPISGHRSVSWYQQTPGQGLQFLFEYFSETQRNKGNFPGRFSGRQFSNSRSEMNVSTLELGDSALYLCASSPMTDEKLFFGSGTQLSVL.

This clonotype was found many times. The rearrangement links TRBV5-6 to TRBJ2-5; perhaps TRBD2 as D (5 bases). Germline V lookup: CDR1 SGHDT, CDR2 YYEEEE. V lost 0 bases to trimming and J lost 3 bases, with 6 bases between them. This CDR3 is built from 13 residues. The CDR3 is CASSLGTEETQYF. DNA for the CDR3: TGTGCCAGCAGCTTGGGGACTGAAGAGACCCAGTACTTC.

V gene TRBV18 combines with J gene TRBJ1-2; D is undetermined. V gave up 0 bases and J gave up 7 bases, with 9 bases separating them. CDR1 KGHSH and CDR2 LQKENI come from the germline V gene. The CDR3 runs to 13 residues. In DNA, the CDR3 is TGTGCCAGCTCACCACCGGGGATCCTTGGCTACACCTTC. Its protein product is CASSPPGILGYTF.

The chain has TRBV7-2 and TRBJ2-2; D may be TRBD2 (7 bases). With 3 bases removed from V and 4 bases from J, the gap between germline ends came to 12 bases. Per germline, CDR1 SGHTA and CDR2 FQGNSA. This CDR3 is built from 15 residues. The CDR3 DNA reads TGTGCCAGCAGCTTTAGGCGGGGGCTCACCGGGGAGCTGTTTTTT. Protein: CASSFRRGLTGELFF.